This T cell receptor beta chain was retrieved from a study of memory CD4+ T cells and cytomegalovirus serostatus. Study outcomes and limitations: Repertoires predicted CMV serostatus with median bootstrapped AUC of about 0.95.

Profiled with immunoSEQ multiplex PCR; TCRdb holds only in-frame clones, not every one. The sample records 55,000 or so clones, around 83% being singletons. A word on this clone: The antigen is not known.

Single viable CD3+CD4+CD8-CD45RO+ cells were sorted as the memory CD4+ T cells. Serum IgG to CMV pp150, pp28, p38 and p52 defined serostatus. The TCR was taken from an adult in good health and CMV-seropositive. Input material: memory CD4+ T cells from blood.

The CDR3 DNA follows: TGTGCCAGCAGTTTACTGGACAGCCCCTACAATGAGCAGTTCTTC. Its translation is CASSLLDSPYNEQFF. J is TRBJ2-1 and V is TRBV28; a possible D gene is TRBD1 (6 bases). Germline V gene sequence: CDR1 MDHEN, CDR2 SYDVKM. The CDR3 has 15 amino acids. V gave up 2 bases and J gave up 2 bases, with 10 bases separating them.